Listed below are T cell receptor beta chains from one sample, sequenced in a study of cytomegalovirus exposure and HLA in healthy donors. Produced via immunoSEQ multiplex PCR; TCRdb's table is partial and in-frame only. There are about 160,000 clones in the sample; just under 65% occur only once, and roughly 6.8% lies in the top ten. Sequencing used PBMCs. All receptors come from a woman aged 55-69 years in good health and CMV-seropositive. Each CDR3 is given with its conserved first and last residue. The order of the fields is CDR3 DNA, CDR3 protein, J gene, D gene, clone size, V gene. A D gene is named only where the DNA matches it firmly. Where a row states a size, it is once, few, many or the class of an expanded clone; other rows omit it.

cdr3_nt: TGTGCCAGCAGCCACGAGGTAATAGCGGGATCCAAAAACATTCAGTACTTC
cdr3_aa: CASSHEVIAGSKNIQYF
j_call: TRBJ2-4
d_call: TRBD2
clone_size: -
v_call: TRBV5-5

cdr3_nt: TGCAGTGGTGGGGGCGGTCAGCCCCAGCATTTT
cdr3_aa: CSGGGGQPQHF
j_call: TRBJ1-5
d_call: -
clone_size: -
v_call: TRBV20-1

cdr3_nt: TGTGCCAGCAGCGCCCTCGGGACAGGGATTGAAAAACTGTTTTTT
cdr3_aa: CASSALGTGIEKLFF
j_call: TRBJ1-4
d_call: TRBD1
clone_size: few
v_call: TRBV11-1

cdr3_nt: TGCGCCAGCAGCTTGCGTGGAACAGAGCAAGAGACCCAGTACTTC
cdr3_aa: CASSLRGTEQETQYF
j_call: TRBJ2-5
d_call: -
clone_size: few
v_call: TRBV5-1

cdr3_nt: TGTGCCACCAGGAGGGAGGCCCCACCAAAGACCCAGTACTTC
cdr3_aa: CATRREAPPKTQYF
j_call: TRBJ2-5
d_call: -
clone_size: -
v_call: TRBV15

cdr3_nt: TGTGCCACCGAAGTAATACGGGGCACAGATACGCAGTATTTT
cdr3_aa: CATEVIRGTDTQYF
j_call: TRBJ2-3
d_call: -
clone_size: -
v_call: TRBV18

cdr3_nt: TGCGCCAGCAGCTTGGAGAGGGCCCCCTACGAGCAGTACTTC
cdr3_aa: CASSLERAPYEQYF
j_call: TRBJ2-7
d_call: -
clone_size: few
v_call: TRBV5-1

cdr3_nt: TGTGCCAGCTCACCTAGACAGGGGAGCACAGATACGCAGTATTTT
cdr3_aa: CASSPRQGSTDTQYF
j_call: TRBJ2-3
d_call: TRBD1
clone_size: -
v_call: TRBV18

cdr3_nt: TGTGCCTGGAGTGCGGGACAGGAAATTTTAGGGCAGTACTTC
cdr3_aa: CAWSAGQEILGQYF
j_call: TRBJ2-7
d_call: TRBD1
clone_size: -
v_call: TRBV30

cdr3_nt: TGTGCCAGCAGTTTGAGCCGGACAGGCCTCTATGGCTACACCTTC
cdr3_aa: CASSLSRTGLYGYTF
j_call: TRBJ1-2
d_call: TRBD1
clone_size: once
v_call: TRBV27

cdr3_nt: TGTGCCAGCAGTCTACAGGGGATCGGGGAGCTGTTTTTT
cdr3_aa: CASSLQGIGELFF
j_call: TRBJ2-2
d_call: TRBD1
clone_size: -
v_call: TRBV6-6

cdr3_nt: TGTGCCAGCAGGTCTGGGCGCTCTAGCACAGATACGCAGTATTTT
cdr3_aa: CASRSGRSSTDTQYF
j_call: TRBJ2-3
d_call: -
clone_size: few
v_call: TRBV27

cdr3_nt: TGTGCCAGCAGCGTAGCGGGAGCCAGTGAGACCCAGTACTTC
cdr3_aa: CASSVAGASETQYF
j_call: TRBJ2-5
d_call: -
clone_size: -
v_call: TRBV9

cdr3_nt: TGTGCCTGGAGTCCCCCGGGAGGGAGGACAGATACGCAGTATTTT
cdr3_aa: CAWSPPGGRTDTQYF
j_call: TRBJ2-3
d_call: TRBD2
clone_size: -
v_call: TRBV30

cdr3_nt: TGTGCCAGCAGCTTAGGCGGCAGGGGGCTCACAGATACGCAGTATTTT
cdr3_aa: CASSLGGRGLTDTQYF
j_call: TRBJ2-3
d_call: TRBD1
clone_size: few
v_call: TRBV11-3

cdr3_nt: TGTGCCAGCAGCTTTAGTTCACTAGCGGGATCCTACGAGCAGTACTTC
cdr3_aa: CASSFSSLAGSYEQYF
j_call: TRBJ2-7
d_call: TRBD2
clone_size: few
v_call: TRBV5-6

cdr3_nt: TGTGCCAGCAGTCCGCCTTGGGGGCGGAGGACAGATACGCAGTATTTT
cdr3_aa: CASSPPWGRRTDTQYF
j_call: TRBJ2-3
d_call: -
clone_size: -
v_call: TRBV28

cdr3_nt: TGTGCCACCAGCAGAGATCCCCGGGAACAGGGCATTACTGAAGCTTTCTTT
cdr3_aa: CATSRDPREQGITEAFF
j_call: TRBJ1-1
d_call: -
clone_size: few
v_call: TRBV15

cdr3_nt: TGTGCCAGCAGTTATTCCGGGACAGGTAGTGGCTACACCTTC
cdr3_aa: CASSYSGTGSGYTF
j_call: TRBJ1-2
d_call: TRBD1
clone_size: -
v_call: TRBV28

cdr3_nt: TGTGCCAGCAGCTCCCTGACAGGGGCCTCTATGGGCTACACCTTC
cdr3_aa: CASSSLTGASMGYTF
j_call: TRBJ1-2
d_call: TRBD1
clone_size: -
v_call: TRBV7-2

cdr3_nt: TGTGCCAGCAGTTTACCTAGCGGGTACGAGCAGTACTTC
cdr3_aa: CASSLPSGYEQYF
j_call: TRBJ2-7
d_call: TRBD2
clone_size: -
v_call: TRBV28

cdr3_nt: TGTGCCAGCAGCTTAGAAGCTAGCCTATCCTACAATGAGCAGTTCTTC
cdr3_aa: CASSLEASLSYNEQFF
j_call: TRBJ2-1
d_call: -
clone_size: many
v_call: TRBV7-2

cdr3_nt: TGTGCCAGCAGCCCAAGCGAAGGACTAGCGGGAGGCGAGCAGTACTTC
cdr3_aa: CASSPSEGLAGGEQYF
j_call: TRBJ2-7
d_call: TRBD2
clone_size: -
v_call: TRBV7-6

cdr3_nt: TGTGCCTGGAGTGTTTGGGGCGGATACGAGCGGTACTTC
cdr3_aa: CAWSVWGGYERYF
j_call: TRBJ2-7
d_call: -
clone_size: -
v_call: TRBV30

cdr3_nt: TGTGCCAGCAGTTCCTATACAAGCGGGATCGGGAATGAGCAGTTCTTC
cdr3_aa: CASSSYTSGIGNEQFF
j_call: TRBJ2-1
d_call: TRBD2
clone_size: -
v_call: TRBV6-5

cdr3_nt: TGTGCCAGCAGCTTAAAAGGGGCTAGCGGGCCCTCGAACCCAGATACGCAGTATTTT
cdr3_aa: CASSLKGASGPSNPDTQYF
j_call: TRBJ2-3
d_call: TRBD2
clone_size: -
v_call: TRBV7-2

cdr3_nt: TGTGCCAGCAGGAAAACAGGGGGGGCGAACACTGAAGCTTTCTTT
cdr3_aa: CASRKTGGANTEAFF
j_call: TRBJ1-1
d_call: TRBD1
clone_size: -
v_call: TRBV28

cdr3_nt: TGTGCCAGCAGGGGGGGGACTAGCCAGCAGTATTTT
cdr3_aa: CASRGGTSQQYF
j_call: TRBJ2-3
d_call: TRBD2
clone_size: few
v_call: TRBV6-5

cdr3_nt: TGCGCCAGCAGTCAATCGCAACAGGGGCAACGCTATCAGCCCCAGCATTTT
cdr3_aa: CASSQSQQGQRYQPQHF
j_call: TRBJ1-5
d_call: TRBD1
clone_size: once
v_call: TRBV23-1

cdr3_nt: TGTGCCAGCAGCTTAGCGCCTACAGGGACCTACGAGCAGTACTTC
cdr3_aa: CASSLAPTGTYEQYF
j_call: TRBJ2-7
d_call: -
clone_size: -
v_call: TRBV7-2

cdr3_nt: TGCAGTGAGAGGGCGAACACTGAAGCTTTCTTT
cdr3_aa: CSERANTEAFF
j_call: TRBJ1-1
d_call: -
clone_size: few
v_call: TRBV20-1

cdr3_nt: TGTGCCAGTAGTATAAGCGGGACCTACAATGAGCAGTTCTTC
cdr3_aa: CASSISGTYNEQFF
j_call: TRBJ2-1
d_call: TRBD2
clone_size: -
v_call: TRBV19

cdr3_nt: TGTGCCATCAGTGGGGGGGACTCCTCGACTAATGAAAAACTGTTTTTT
cdr3_aa: CAISGGDSSTNEKLFF
j_call: TRBJ1-4
d_call: -
clone_size: -
v_call: TRBV10-3

cdr3_nt: TGTGCCAGCAGCTTAGACCCCGGGGATACGCAGTATTTT
cdr3_aa: CASSLDPGDTQYF
j_call: TRBJ2-3
d_call: -
clone_size: -
v_call: TRBV11-3

cdr3_nt: TGTGCCAGCAGCTCTAGGGGGGGTCAGGAGACCCAGTACTTC
cdr3_aa: CASSSRGGQETQYF
j_call: TRBJ2-5
d_call: -
clone_size: -
v_call: TRBV5-6

cdr3_nt: TGTGCCAGTAGTGTTGGGGGGGCCCAAGAGACCCAGTACTTC
cdr3_aa: CASSVGGAQETQYF
j_call: TRBJ2-5
d_call: -
clone_size: -
v_call: TRBV19

cdr3_nt: TGTGCCAGTAGTATAGCTCAGGAACATCAGCCCCAGCATTTT
cdr3_aa: CASSIAQEHQPQHF
j_call: TRBJ1-5
d_call: -
clone_size: -
v_call: TRBV19

cdr3_nt: TGTGCCAGCAGGACAGGGCTCGAGCAGTACTTC
cdr3_aa: CASRTGLEQYF
j_call: TRBJ2-7
d_call: TRBD1
clone_size: -
v_call: TRBV2

cdr3_nt: TGTGCCAGCATCCCTATATCAGGGGGCACCGGGGAGCTGTTTTTT
cdr3_aa: CASIPISGGTGELFF
j_call: TRBJ2-2
d_call: TRBD1
clone_size: -
v_call: TRBV6-1

cdr3_nt: TGTGCCATCAGTGATGGACAGGGTTTCTACGAGCAGTACTTC
cdr3_aa: CAISDGQGFYEQYF
j_call: TRBJ2-7
d_call: TRBD1
clone_size: -
v_call: TRBV10-3

cdr3_nt: TGTGCCAGCAGCTTCGATAAGAGAGCCCTCCACTTT
cdr3_aa: CASSFDKRALHF
j_call: TRBJ1-6
d_call: -
clone_size: -
v_call: TRBV5-4

cdr3_nt: TGCGCCAGCAGCTCCCAGCGGGAGGTGGCCACAGATACGCAGTATTTT
cdr3_aa: CASSSQREVATDTQYF
j_call: TRBJ2-3
d_call: TRBD2
clone_size: few
v_call: TRBV5-1

cdr3_nt: TGTGCCAGCATGGGCTGGACTACGCAAGAGACCCAGTACTTC
cdr3_aa: CASMGWTTQETQYF
j_call: TRBJ2-5
d_call: -
clone_size: once
v_call: TRBV2

cdr3_nt: TGTGCCAGCAGTTGGGGCGCCACCAACTACGAGCAGTACTTC
cdr3_aa: CASSWGATNYEQYF
j_call: TRBJ2-7
d_call: -
clone_size: -
v_call: TRBV28

cdr3_nt: TGTGCCAGCTCACACCGGGACAGGGGACAAGAGACCCAGTACTTC
cdr3_aa: CASSHRDRGQETQYF
j_call: TRBJ2-5
d_call: TRBD1
clone_size: -
v_call: TRBV18

cdr3_nt: TGTGCCAGCAGGCCTACAGGGGGCAATTCACCCCTCCACTTT
cdr3_aa: CASRPTGGNSPLHF
j_call: TRBJ1-6
d_call: TRBD1
clone_size: -
v_call: TRBV7-9

cdr3_nt: TGTGCCAGCAGCAGGACAGGGGGCTTTCCAGATACGCAGTATTTT
cdr3_aa: CASSRTGGFPDTQYF
j_call: TRBJ2-3
d_call: TRBD1
clone_size: -
v_call: TRBV11-3

cdr3_nt: TGTGCCAGCACCCAGGATCGGAGGGAGCAAGAGACCCAGTACTTC
cdr3_aa: CASTQDRREQETQYF
j_call: TRBJ2-5
d_call: -
clone_size: -
v_call: TRBV7-2

cdr3_nt: TGCAGCGCCGGACTAGCGGGAGCAGATACGCAGTATTTT
cdr3_aa: CSAGLAGADTQYF
j_call: TRBJ2-3
d_call: TRBD2
clone_size: -
v_call: TRBV29-1

cdr3_nt: TGTGCCAGCACCCGTACGGGGAACACTGAAGCTTTCTTT
cdr3_aa: CASTRTGNTEAFF
j_call: TRBJ1-1
d_call: -
clone_size: few
v_call: TRBV2

cdr3_nt: TGTGCCAGCAGCCGGGACTATAGCGGGAGCGGCGCAGATACGCAGTATTTT
cdr3_aa: CASSRDYSGSGADTQYF
j_call: TRBJ2-3
d_call: TRBD2
clone_size: -
v_call: TRBV4-2

cdr3_nt: TGTGCCAGCAGCCAATACCCTGATGGGGAGCGGCTGGGGGAGCTGTTTTTT
cdr3_aa: CASSQYPDGERLGELFF
j_call: TRBJ2-2
d_call: -
clone_size: few
v_call: TRBV16

cdr3_nt: TGCGCCAGCAGCCAAGTCAGCGGGAGGGCCGAAGAGACCCAGTACTTC
cdr3_aa: CASSQVSGRAEETQYF
j_call: TRBJ2-5
d_call: TRBD2
clone_size: -
v_call: TRBV4-1

cdr3_nt: TGTGCCAGCAGCTTAGCACTAGCGGGAGGGCGGACCCAGTACTTC
cdr3_aa: CASSLALAGGRTQYF
j_call: TRBJ2-5
d_call: TRBD2
clone_size: once
v_call: TRBV13

cdr3_nt: TGTGCCAGCAGAGAGCAGGGCGGGAACACTGAAGCTTTCTTT
cdr3_aa: CASREQGGNTEAFF
j_call: TRBJ1-1
d_call: -
clone_size: -
v_call: TRBV28

cdr3_nt: TGTGCCAGCAGCCAAGAAGGCGCCAGGGGCCCCAATCAGCCCCAGCATTTT
cdr3_aa: CASSQEGARGPNQPQHF
j_call: TRBJ1-5
d_call: -
clone_size: -
v_call: TRBV4-2

cdr3_nt: TGTGCCAGCAGCCGGAGGGGATATTCCAATCAGCCCCAGCATTTT
cdr3_aa: CASSRRGYSNQPQHF
j_call: TRBJ1-5
d_call: -
clone_size: few
v_call: TRBV9